The rows below give T cell receptor beta chains drawn from one sample of a study of T cells in Graves' hyperthyroidism and ophthalmopathy. MiXCR, run by TCRdb on the multiplex PCR reads, gives a single entry per CDR3 protein. The data contain approximately 400,000 distinct CDR3 sequences, roughly 14% of them seen just once; the ten biggest clones take up more than 20%. The sample taken for sequencing was blood. These receptors were collected from a man aged 25-45 years with Graves' hyperthyroidism that later progressed to Graves' ophthalmopathy. CDR3s leave out the opening cysteine and the closing phenylalanine or tryptophan.

V gene: TRBV15; CDR3 protein: ATSRDRQGWGYT
V gene: TRBV30; CDR3 protein: AWSWGLDEQY
V gene: TRBV4-2; CDR3 protein: ASSQPERDPGKQY
V gene: TRBV28; CDR3 protein: ASTSGRLREDRKLF
V gene: TRBV20-1; CDR3 protein: SARGGINEKLF
V gene: TRBV28; CDR3 protein: ASSSAGGETGELF
V gene: TRBV18; CDR3 protein: ASSADSGNTIY
V gene: TRBV19; CDR3 protein: AGSTNGGEKLF
V gene: TRBV2; CDR3 protein: ASSDAGVGDTQY
V gene: TRBV10-3; CDR3 protein: AISDIQGRDSPLH
V gene: TRBV6-5; CDR3 protein: ASSYSAGAPTSGELF